This entry lists 24 T cell receptor beta chains sequenced from one sample in a study of Ad26.COV2.S vaccination and SARS-CoV-2 variants. Profiled with immunoSEQ multiplex PCR; TCRdb holds only in-frame clones, not every one. This sample has roughly 380,000 clones, with just over 90% found just once. The sequencing here drew on peripheral blood, taken after recovery from COVID-19. These TCRs come from a human donor who had recovered from COVID-19.

V usage is TRBV6-5 and J usage is TRBJ2-1; 7 bases match TRBD1. This CDR3 has 13 amino acids. After removal of 6 bases from V and 7 bases from J, the junction contained 6 bases not matched to a gene. Looked up from germline, CDR1 is MNHEY and CDR2 is SVGAGI. CDR3 bases: TGTGCCAGCAGCCAACAGGGGAATAATGAGCAGTTCTTC. Protein product: CASSQQGNNEQFF.

Only one count was recorded for this clone. The genes are TRBV12-5 and TRBJ1-1, with a possible D match to TRBD1 (5 bases). Looked up from germline, CDR1 is LGHNT and CDR2 is FRNRAP. This CDR3 comprises 13 residues. Trimming removed 4 bases at V and 2 bases at J, with 8 bases between. The CDR3 here is CASGSRGNTEAFF. CDR3 in DNA: TGTGCTAGTGGTTCCCGGGGCAACACTGAAGCTTTCTTT.

This clone has only one observation. This chain links TRBV4-1 with TRBJ2-2; D possibly matches TRBD1 or TRBD2 (5 bases each). Germline lookup yields CDR1 MGHRA and CDR2 YSYEKL. This CDR3 is 17 amino acids long. V was cut by 4 bases and J by 0 bases, with 15 bases left in between. The CDR3 spells CASSRGVQRANTGELFF. The CDR3, as DNA: TGCGCCAGCAGCCGAGGGGTGCAGAGGGCGAACACCGGGGAGCTGTTTTTT.

V usage is TRBV6-2 or TRBV6-3 and J usage is TRBJ1-6; no definite D call. V lost 2 bases, J lost 7 bases, and 12 bases lay in between. CDR1 and CDR2 from the germline V gene are MNHEY and SVGEGT. CDR3 length: 15 amino acids. CDR3 nucleotides: TGTGCCAGCAGTTACAGTTTGGCGTGGAATTCACCCCTCCACTTT. Translated: CASSYSLAWNSPLHF.

The chain has TRBV7-6 and TRBJ2-1; D might be TRBD1 (6 bases). Trimming shortened V by 2 bases and J by 9 bases, and 11 bases separated the two germline ends. The CDR3 runs 13 residues. Germline lookup yields CDR1 SGHVS and CDR2 FNYEAQ. The CDR3 DNA reads as TGTGCCAGCAGCTTATCAGGGGTGGGTGAGCAGTTCTTC. Residues: CASSLSGVGEQFF. The full variable domain, rest sourced from reference TRBV7-6 and TRBJ2-1, is GAGVSQSPRYKVTKRGQDVALRCDPISGHVSLYWYRQALGQGPEFLTYFNYEAQQDKSGLPNDRFSAERPEGSISTLTIQRTEQRDSAMYRCASSLSGVGEQFFGPGTRLTVL.

The V gene is TRBV19, the J gene TRBJ1-6; D is possibly TRBD1 (6 bases). Between the trimmed V and J ends, which lost 0 bases and 8 bases, there was a span of 11 bases. This CDR3 comprises 15 residues. From germline, CDR1 is LNHDA and CDR2 SQIVND (reference sequence). The CDR3 loop reads CASSIDRGRDSPLHF. The CDR3 nucleotides read TGTGCCAGTAGTATAGACAGGGGTCGTGATTCACCCCTCCACTTT.

V and J are TRBV18 and TRBJ2-5; D uncertain. Germline loops: CDR1 KGHSH, CDR2 LQKENI. Trimming removed 6 bases from V and 0 bases from J, with 11 bases in between. This CDR3 comprises 14 residues. Here the CDR3 DNA reads TGTGCCAGCTCCTTCGCCATGGACCAAGAGACCCAGTACTTC. It translates to CASSFAMDQETQYF.

V and J are TRBV5-1 and TRBJ2-5; D is ambiguous. Germline assignment: CDR1 SGHRS and CDR2 YFSETQ. Trimming shortened V by 0 bases and J by 2 bases, and 11 bases separated the two germline ends. The CDR3 spans 15 residues. This CDR3 reads CASSLVGRLQETQYF. CDR3 bases: TGCGCCAGCAGCTTGGTGGGCAGATTGCAAGAGACCCAGTACTTC. The full variable domain, its missing parts supplied by reference TRBV5-1 and TRBJ2-5, is KAGVTQTPRYLIKTRGQQVTLSCSPISGHRSVSWYQQTPGQGLQFLFEYFSETQRNKGNFPGRFSGRQFSNSRSEMNVSTLELGDSALYLCASSLVGRLQETQYFGPGTRLLVL.

V and J are TRBV4-1 and TRBJ1-5, with D hard to call. Germline V gene lookup returns CDR1 MGHRA and CDR2 YSYEKL. V was cut by 0 bases and J by 0 bases, with 9 bases left in between. The CDR3 sequence is 16 residues long. The CDR3 here is CASSQDSSYSNQPQHF. Here the CDR3 DNA reads TGCGCCAGCAGCCAAGATTCATCATATAGCAATCAGCCCCAGCATTTT.

The V and J genes are TRBV11-2 and TRBJ2-5, with 8 bases matching TRBD2. V shed 1 base and J 0 bases; nucleotides not matched to a gene: 7. The CDR3 spans 17 residues. Germline V CDR1 and CDR2: SGHAT, FQNNGV. The CDR3 coding sequence is TGTGCCAGCAGCTTAGTTAGACGGGGGGGGTACCAAGAGACCCAGTACTTC. Translating it yields CASSLVRRGGYQETQYF.

This clone has just a few counts. The chain recombines TRBV27 with TRBJ2-2, with D hard to call. V lost 10 bases and J 7 bases, leaving 10 bases between the germline ends. The CDR3 extends over 11 amino acids. Per the germline V gene, CDR1 is MNHEY and CDR2 is SMNVEV (reference sequence). The CDR3 DNA follows: TGTGCCACCCCTCACAACGGGGAGCTGTTTTTT. Its translation is CATPHNGELFF.

This rearrangement joins TRBV7-2 to TRBJ2-3, with D perhaps being TRBD1 or TRBD2 (6 bases each). Germline CDR1 SGHTA, CDR2 FQGNSA. This CDR3 has 15 amino acids. With 5 bases removed from V and 1 base from J, the gap between germline ends came to 13 bases. The CDR3 nucleotides read TGTGCCAGCAGCCAAAGAAGGGGGGGCACAGATACGCAGTATTTT. Residues: CASSQRRGGTDTQYF.

The count of this clone is one. The chain links TRBV7-9 to TRBJ1-1; TRBD1 matches at 9 bases. Trimming removed 8 bases from V and 6 bases from J; junction bases left unmatched: 7. The CDR3 loop spans 13 amino acids. Germline-derived CDR1 and CDR2 are SEHNR and FQNEAQ (reference sequence). CDR3 residues: CASWDRVGAEAFF. In DNA form, the CDR3 reads TGTGCCAGCTGGGACAGGGTAGGCGCTGAAGCTTTCTTT.

The chain couples TRBV27 to TRBJ2-2; D is unclear. Germline V CDR1 and CDR2: MNHEY, SMNVEV (reference sequence). The CDR3 length is 13 residues. V was clipped by 0 bases and J by 5 bases, with 4 bases between them. The CDR3 reads CASSLSRTGELFF. The CDR3 DNA is TGTGCCAGCAGTTTATCGAGGACCGGGGAGCTGTTTTTT.

This clone has just one count. The chain employs TRBV14 and TRBJ2-1; 7 positions match TRBD1. Per the germline V gene, CDR1 is SGHDN and CDR2 is FVKESK. This CDR3 spans 12 amino acids. The V gene end was trimmed by 5 bases and the J gene end by 8 bases; junction bases not matched to a gene: 3. CDR3 coding DNA: TGTGCCAGCAGCGTACAGGGGTATGAGCAGTTCTTC. This gives the protein CASSVQGYEQFF.

In its sample, this clone was seen once. The V gene is TRBV3-1 (or the pseudogene TRBV3-2), the J gene TRBJ2-2; D remains unclear. V was shortened by 0 bases and J by 5 bases, with 10 bases between the two germline ends. The CDR3 runs to 15 residues. Per germline, CDR1 LGHDT and CDR2 YNNKEL (reference sequence). This chain's CDR3 is CASSQDRIRTGELFF. The CDR3 region has the DNA TGTGCCAGCAGCCAAGATCGAATCCGGACCGGGGAGCTGTTTTTT.

V and J are TRBV7-3 and TRBJ1-1; 8 nucleotides line up with TRBD1. Trimming cost V 5 bases and J 1 base; bases outside gene matches: 9. The CDR3 consists of 16 residues. Germline V gives CDR1 SGHTA, CDR2 FQGTGA. The CDR3 region has the DNA TGTGCCAGCAGCGCCCGAGGGGGGACAGGGAACACTGAAGCTTTCTTT. As protein: CASSARGGTGNTEAFF.

This chain uses TRBV2 with TRBJ2-7; no clear D gene. The CDR3 loop spans 14 amino acids. The germline V gene encodes CDR1 SNHLY and CDR2 FYNNEI. V dropped 6 bases and J dropped 2 bases, with 14 bases sitting between them. The CDR3 DNA reads as TGTGCCAGCAGGGACGGCTACAAAACCTACGAGCAGTACTTC. Its protein is CASRDGYKTYEQYF.

The V gene is TRBV5-1, the J gene TRBJ1-2; 9 nucleotides match TRBD1. The CDR3 covers 15 residues. V lost 0 bases to trimming and J lost 4 bases; unmatched junction nucleotides: 4. Germline V gives CDR1 SGHRS, CDR2 YFSETQ. The CDR3 sequence is CASSLGRTGAYGYTF. The DNA of the CDR3 is TGCGCCAGCAGCTTGGGGAGGACAGGGGCCTATGGCTACACCTTC. Variable domain in full (rest from reference TRBV5-1 and TRBJ1-2): KAGVTQTPRYLIKTRGQQVTLSCSPISGHRSVSWYQQTPGQGLQFLFEYFSETQRNKGNFPGRFSGRQFSNSRSEMNVSTLELGDSALYLCASSLGRTGAYGYTFGSGTRLTVV.

The chain joins TRBV7-9 to TRBJ2-7, with a tentative D call TRBD2 (6 bases). Germline loops: CDR1 SEHNR, CDR2 FQNEAQ (reference sequence). The CDR3 contains 14 residues. Trimming removed 5 bases from V and 4 bases from J, with 15 bases in between. CDR3 nucleotides: TGTGCCAGCAGCGGGCGGGACTCGGGGTACGAGCAGTACTTC. This translates into CASSGRDSGYEQYF.

This sequence joins TRBV7-9 and TRBJ2-4, with TRBD2 matching over 10 bases. The trim removed 5 bases at V and 8 bases at J, leaving 6 bases unmatched. The CDR3 loop spans 14 amino acids. The germline gives CDR1 SEHNR, CDR2 FQNEAQ (reference sequence). The CDR3 DNA sequence: TGTGCCAGCAGCCTCGAGAGCGGGAGGGACATTCAGTACTTC. Encoded protein: CASSLESGRDIQYF. The whole variable domain, remainder taken from reference TRBV7-9 and TRBJ2-4, is DTGVSQNPRHKITKRGQNVTFRCDPISEHNRLYWYRQTLGQGPEFLTYFQNEAQLEKSRLLSDRFSAERPKGSFSTLEIQRTEQGDSAMYLCASSLESGRDIQYFGAGTRLSVL.

The chain joins TRBV15 to TRBJ1-2, with 9 positions matching TRBD1. V shed 0 bases, J shed 7 bases, and the junction held 9 bases outside the gene matches. CDR1 is LNHNV and CDR2 is YYDKDF in the germline V gene (reference sequence). The CDR3 is 16 amino acids. CDR3 bases: TGTGCCACCAGCAGAGACTTACCCGGGACAGGGCTTGGCTACACCTTC. Amino acids: CATSRDLPGTGLGYTF.

The chain has TRBV15 and TRBJ1-2; D not certain. CDR3 length equals 15 residues. The V end was cut by 0 bases, the J end by 5 bases, with 13 bases between. The germline gives CDR1 LNHNV, CDR2 YYDKDF (reference sequence). The CDR3 sequence is CATSRDRAVQYGYTF. Written as DNA, the CDR3 is TGTGCCACCAGCAGAGATAGGGCAGTACAATATGGCTACACCTTC.

This clone was picked up a small number of times. The chain couples TRBV11-2 to TRBJ2-7; D ambiguous. CDR1 is SGHAT and CDR2 is FQNNGV in the germline V gene. V lost 1 base, J lost 0 bases, and 7 bases lay in between. This CDR3 spans 14 amino acids. The chain's CDR3 is CASSLAYTSYEQYF. The CDR3 DNA follows: TGTGCCAGCAGCTTAGCGTACACCTCCTACGAGCAGTACTTC. The whole variable domain, filled in from reference TRBV11-2 and TRBJ2-7, reads EAGVAQSPRYKIIEKRQSVAFWCNPISGHATLYWYQQILGQGPKLLIQFQNNGVVDDSQLPKDRFSAERLKGVDSTLKIQPAKLEDSAVYLCASSLAYTSYEQYFGPGTRLTVT.